Below are 30 T cell receptor beta chains sequenced from a single sample in a study of blood T cell repertoires in COVID-19. Only in-frame clones appear in the TCRdb table, and some are missing; sequencing was by immunoSEQ multiplex PCR. The sample consists of under 200,000 clones, roughly 90% of them appearing once. The specimen was peripheral blood. These receptors were collected from a man aged 50 to 59 with acute or convalescent COVID-19.

The count of this clone is one. The chain is built from TRBV5-1 and TRBJ2-3; unclear D gene. This CDR3 spans 12 amino acids. Germline V lookup: CDR1 SGHRS, CDR2 YFSETQ. Trimming took 4 bases from V and 6 from J, leaving 9 bases between them. The CDR3 here is CASSRVGDTQYF. The CDR3 DNA follows: TGCGCCAGCAGCCGGGTCGGGGATACGCAGTATTTT.

The chain carries TRBV6-2 or TRBV6-3 and TRBJ1-5; D call uncertain. The length of the CDR3 is 15 residues. Germline assignment: CDR1 MNHEY and CDR2 SVGEGT. Trimming took 2 bases from V and 7 from J, leaving 15 bases between them. The CDR3 DNA sequence: TGTGCCAGCAGTTACGAGCCCCGCTCGGGGCAGCCCCAGCATTTT. It encodes CASSYEPRSGQPQHF.

The chain has TRBV5-1 and TRBJ1-4, with 9 bases identical to TRBD1. The CDR3 consists of 15 residues. V lost 4 bases and J lost 2; bases outside the gene matches: 3. Germline V gene lookup returns CDR1 SGHRS and CDR2 YFSETQ. The CDR3 DNA reads as TGCGCCAGCAGCGGGACAGGGAGCACTAATGAAAAACTGTTTTTT. This codes for CASSGTGSTNEKLFF. The whole variable domain, remainder taken from reference TRBV5-1 and TRBJ1-4, is KAGVTQTPRYLIKTRGQQVTLSCSPISGHRSVSWYQQTPGQGLQFLFEYFSETQRNKGNFPGRFSGRQFSNSRSEMNVSTLELGDSALYLCASSGTGSTNEKLFFGSGTQLSVL.

The chain joins TRBV6-5 to TRBJ2-7; the D is unclear. The CDR3 runs to 14 residues. V lost 0 bases and J 1 base, leaving 7 bases between the germline ends. Per the germline V gene, CDR1 is MNHEY and CDR2 is SVGAGI. The CDR3 loop reads CASSYSWQSYEQYF. The CDR3 DNA reads TGTGCCAGCAGTTACTCTTGGCAATCCTACGAGCAGTACTTC.

The rearrangement links TRBV19 to TRBJ2-2; TRBD1 might be the D (6 bases). The CDR3 length is 16 residues. Germline values: CDR1 LNHDA, CDR2 SQIVND (reference sequence). V lost 4 bases to trimming and J lost 1 base, with 13 bases between them. The CDR3 reads CASSTSGQMNTGELFF. The CDR3 nucleotides read TGTGCCAGTAGTACCTCCGGACAGATGAACACCGGGGAGCTGTTTTTT. The full variable domain, its missing parts supplied by reference TRBV19 and TRBJ2-2, is DGGITQSPKYLFRKEGQNVTLSCEQNLNHDAMYWYRQDPGQGLRLIYYSQIVNDFQKGDIAEGYSVSREKKESFPLTVTSAQKNPTAFYLCASSTSGQMNTGELFFGEGSRLTVL.

V and J are TRBV27 and TRBJ2-1; the D gene is possibly TRBD2 (6 bases). Germline CDR1 MNHEY, CDR2 SMNVEV (reference sequence). This CDR3 comprises 13 residues. V was clipped by 4 bases and J by 4 bases, with 8 bases between them. The chain's CDR3 is CASSYGGYNEQFF. The DNA for the CDR3 is TGTGCCAGCAGTTACGGGGGTTACAATGAGCAGTTCTTC.

The chain couples TRBV5-1 to TRBJ2-1, with D unresolved. Germline CDR1 is SGHRS and CDR2 is YFSETQ. The CDR3 is 15 residues long. Deletions cut 0 bases from V and 4 bases from J, with 11 bases between. The CDR3 region is CASSLDQAPYNEQFF. CDR3 bases: TGCGCCAGCAGCTTGGATCAGGCGCCTTACAATGAGCAGTTCTTC.

This clone was seen just once. The chain employs TRBV27 and TRBJ1-6; perhaps TRBD1 as D (6 bases). V dropped 2 bases and J dropped 7 bases, with 9 bases sitting between them. The CDR3 spans 14 residues. CDR1 is MNHEY, CDR2 SMNVEV, per germline (reference sequence). The CDR3, as DNA: TGTGCCAGCAGTTTACGAGACAGGAATTCACCCCTCCACTTT. It translates to CASSLRDRNSPLHF.

The V and J genes are TRBV13 and TRBJ1-2; 7 nucleotides agree with TRBD1. Per germline, CDR1 PRHDT and CDR2 FYEKMQ (reference sequence). CDR3 length: 13 amino acids. Trimming removed 5 bases from V and 2 bases from J; junction bases left unmatched: 2. The DNA for the CDR3 is TGTGCCAGCAGCCAGGGACAGAACTATGGCTACACCTTC. Amino acids: CASSQGQNYGYTF. The full variable domain, rest sourced from reference TRBV13 and TRBJ1-2, is AAGVIQSPRHLIKEKRETATLKCYPIPRHDTVYWYQQGPGQDPQFLISFYEKMQSDKGSIPDRFSAQQFSDYHSELNMSSLELGDSALYFCASSQGQNYGYTFGSGTRLTVV.

The chain uses TRBV4-3 and TRBJ1-6; D is unclear. CDR1 and CDR2 from the germline V gene are LGHNA and YSLEER. V dropped 4 bases and J dropped 6 bases, with 16 bases sitting between them. CDR3 length: 16 amino acids. The CDR3 loop is CASSRGKGGGNSPLHF. CDR3 coding DNA: TGCGCCAGCAGCCGAGGAAAGGGAGGAGGTAATTCACCCCTCCACTTT.

The genes are TRBV11-2 and TRBJ2-2, with 7 bases identical to TRBD2. V trimming: 1 base; J trimming: 1 base; junction bases outside the gene matches: 12. The CDR3 extends over 19 amino acids. Germline V lookup: CDR1 SGHAT, CDR2 FQNNGV. The CDR3 DNA reads as TGTGCCAGCAGCTTAGGGGACTACTTAGCGGACCTGAACACCGGGGAGCTGTTTTTT. As protein: CASSLGDYLADLNTGELFF. The whole variable domain, filled in from reference TRBV11-2 and TRBJ2-2, reads EAGVAQSPRYKIIEKRQSVAFWCNPISGHATLYWYQQILGQGPKLLIQFQNNGVVDDSQLPKDRFSAERLKGVDSTLKIQPAKLEDSAVYLCASSLGDYLADLNTGELFFGEGSRLTVL.

This chain uses TRBV3-1 (or the pseudogene TRBV3-2) with TRBJ2-1, with D possibly matching TRBD2 (5 bases). Looked up from germline, CDR1 is LGHDT and CDR2 is YNNKEL (reference sequence). V gave up 1 base and J gave up 1 base, with 8 bases separating them. The CDR3 covers 15 residues. The CDR3 protein is CASSQVASSYNEQFF. For the CDR3, the DNA is TGTGCCAGCAGCCAAGTAGCGAGTTCCTACAATGAGCAGTTCTTC.

The rearrangement links TRBV27 to TRBJ2-7, with a tentative D call TRBD1 (5 bases). With 6 bases removed from V and 5 bases from J, the gap between germline ends came to 11 bases. The CDR3 extends over 12 amino acids. Germline assignment: CDR1 MNHEY and CDR2 SMNVEV (reference sequence). This chain's CDR3 is CASSSQGHEQYF. The DNA for the CDR3 is TGTGCCAGCAGCTCTCAGGGTCACGAGCAGTACTTC.

The rearrangement uses TRBV5-4 and TRBJ2-1; TRBD1 matches 8 bases. The CDR3 extends over 14 amino acids. J gave up 8 bases and V 5 bases, and 9 bases lay outside the gene matches. CDR1 and CDR2 from the germline V gene are SGHNT and YYREEE (reference sequence). CDR3 region: CASRETGESYEQFF. The CDR3 nucleotides read TGTGCCAGCAGGGAGACAGGGGAATCGTATGAGCAGTTCTTC.

The chain joins TRBV9 to TRBJ2-2, with D perhaps TRBD2 (6 bases). The germline CDR1 and CDR2 sequences are SGDLS and YYNGEE. This CDR3 has 14 residues. V lost 3 bases and J 4 bases, leaving 10 bases between the germline ends. The chain's CDR3 is CASSAGTVTGELFF. DNA for the CDR3: TGTGCCAGCAGCGCCGGGACTGTCACCGGGGAGCTGTTTTTT.

The V call is TRBV6-1, the J call TRBJ2-7, with no clear D. Germline CDR1 and CDR2: MNHNS and SASEGT. CDR3 length: 16 residues. V shed 1 base and J shed 1 base, with 14 bases lying between them. As DNA, the CDR3 is TGTGCCAGCAGTGAAGAAGCCACCTGGAGTTCCTACGAGCAGTACGTC. Its protein is CASSEEATWSSYEQYV.

CDR3 DNA sequence: TGTGCCTGGGGATGGGGACAGGGGGCGTTTGGCTACACCTTC. The encoded protein is CAWGWGQGAFGYTF. V usage is TRBV30 and J usage is TRBJ1-2; 12 nucleotides match TRBD1. V gave up 5 bases and J gave up 7 bases; unmatched junction bases: 8. CDR3 length equals 14 residues. Germline V gene sequence: CDR1 GTSNPN, CDR2 SVGIG (reference sequence). The full variable domain, completed using reference TRBV30 and TRBJ1-2, is SQTIHQWPATLVQPVGSPLSLECTVEGTSNPNLYWYRQAAGRGLQLLFYSVGIGQISSEVPQNLSASRPQDRQFILSSKKLLLSDSGFYLCAWGWGQGAFGYTFGSGTRLTVV.

This clone was recorded once. The V and J genes are TRBV2 and TRBJ2-3; 8 positions agree with TRBD2. The CDR3 length is 15 residues. The germline V gene has CDR1 SNHLY and CDR2 FYNNEI. V lost 6 bases, J lost 3 bases, and 8 bases stayed unmatched. Here the CDR3 reads CASRLFSGSTDTQYF. CDR3 DNA: TGTGCCAGCAGGCTTTTCAGCGGGAGTACAGATACGCAGTATTTT.

V is TRBV6-6 and J is TRBJ1-1; TRBD1 matches at 7 bases. Germline V gene sequence: CDR1 MNHNY, CDR2 SVGAGI (reference sequence). This CDR3 has 16 residues. The trim removed 5 bases at V and 5 bases at J, leaving 14 bases unmatched. CDR3 DNA sequence: TGTGCCAGCAGTCGACGAAGACAGGGTGAGGGGACTGAAGCTTTCTTT. This codes for CASSRRRQGEGTEAFF.

The chain recombines TRBV5-1 with TRBJ2-3, with a weak D call TRBD1 (6 bases). The germline CDR1 and CDR2 sequences are SGHRS and YFSETQ. V lost 4 bases and J 0 bases, leaving 12 bases between the germline ends. The CDR3 totals 15 residues. CDR3 sequence reads: CASSPRDTSTDTQYF. The CDR3 DNA is TGCGCCAGCAGCCCCCGGGACACCAGCACAGATACGCAGTATTTT.

The chain is built from TRBV29-1 and TRBJ1-1; D is uncertain. V gave up 0 bases and J gave up 7 bases, with 9 bases separating them. Per the germline V gene, CDR1 is SQVTM and CDR2 is ANQGSEA. The CDR3 consists of 12 residues. CDR3 in amino acids: CSVEDERFEAFF. In nucleotides, the CDR3 is TGCAGCGTTGAAGATGAACGGTTTGAAGCTTTCTTT.

The chain links TRBV7-8 to TRBJ2-4; a possible D gene is TRBD2 (6 bases). Trimming cost V 5 bases and J 10 bases, with 12 bases left between them. The V gene's germline CDR1 is SGHVS and CDR2 FQNEAQ. This CDR3 spans 12 amino acids. The CDR3 nucleotides read TGTGCCAGCAGCCCCGGGACTCTTATTCAGTACTTC. As protein: CASSPGTLIQYF.

Details on this clone: Its ends do not fully match the called genes, so a read error is possible. Additional DNA sequences in this sample encode the identical CDR3. The chain employs TRBV7-2 and TRBJ1-5; TRBD1 might be the D (5 bases). The CDR3 consists of 14 residues. Germline CDR1 SGHTA, CDR2 FQGNSA. The CDR3: CASSLVGGTQDPNF. The DNA for the CDR3 is TGTGCCAGCAGCTTAGTAGGAGGGACTCAAGATCCGAATTTT.

CDR3 coding DNA: TGTGCCAGCAGCTTATCACGGACAGGGGCCTGGTTGGATACGCAGTATTTT. Protein: CASSLSRTGAWLDTQYF. The chain employs TRBV7-8 and TRBJ2-3; TRBD1 aligns across 9 bases. V gave up 2 bases and J gave up 6 bases; unmatched junction bases: 12. CDR3 length equals 17 residues. The germline CDR1 and CDR2 sequences are SGHVS and FQNEAQ.

This clone was seen once. The chain links TRBV18 to TRBJ2-2; the match to TRBD1 covers 9 bases. Trimming removed 1 base from V and 5 bases from J; junction bases left unmatched: 5. This CDR3 region has 16 residues. The V gene's germline CDR1 is KGHSH and CDR2 LQKENI. The CDR3, as DNA: TGTGCCAGCTCACCACTGGGGACAGGGAGAACCGGGGAGCTGTTTTTT. It is translated as CASSPLGTGRTGELFF.

The chain couples TRBV7-8 to TRBJ2-7, with 10 bases aligning to TRBD2. CDR3 length equals 19 residues. Per the germline V gene, CDR1 is SGHVS and CDR2 is FQNEAQ. Trimming took 5 bases from V and 6 from J; bases not matched to a gene: 22. The CDR3 loop reads CASSRLGLAKGVWKIEQYF. CDR3 in DNA: TGTGCCAGCAGCCGCCTGGGACTAGCGAAGGGGGTCTGGAAGATCGAGCAGTACTTC. Full variable domain (rest looked up from reference TRBV7-8 and TRBJ2-7): GAGVSQSPRYKVAKRGQDVALRCDPISGHVSLFWYQQALGQGPEFLTYFQNEAQLDKSGLPSDRFFAERPEGSVSTLKIQRTQQEDSAVYLCASSRLGLAKGVWKIEQYFGPGTRLTVT.

This clone was seen a handful of times. J is TRBJ1-5 and V is TRBV30, with 8 bases lining up with TRBD1. V lost 1 base and J lost 3; bases outside the gene matches: 5. The germline CDR1 and CDR2 sequences are GTSNPN and SVGIG (reference sequence). The CDR3 totals 15 residues. The CDR3: CAWSDGQGLNQPQHF. CDR3 nucleotide sequence: TGTGCCTGGAGTGACGGACAGGGCCTCAATCAGCCCCAGCATTTT.

This clone was seen just once. The chain joins TRBV29-1 to TRBJ1-3; perhaps TRBD1 as D (5 bases). The CDR3 totals 14 residues. Germline V gene data show CDR1 as SQVTM and CDR2 as ANQGSEA. V was trimmed by 0 bases and J by 4 bases, leaving 10 bases between them. Here the CDR3 reads CSVEEGVSGNTIYF. CDR3 bases: TGCAGCGTTGAAGAAGGGGTGTCCGGAAACACCATATATTTT.

This chain connects TRBV11-2 to TRBJ2-2, with 9 bases lining up with TRBD2. CDR1 is SGHAT, CDR2 FQNNGV, per germline. This CDR3 is 14 amino acids long. V gave up 5 bases and J gave up 5 bases; unmatched junction bases: 3. CDR3 sequence: CASSTLAGTGELFF. CDR3 sequence (DNA): TGTGCCAGCAGCACCCTAGCGGGGACCGGGGAGCTGTTTTTT.

The chain combines TRBV11-2 with TRBJ1-2; D unclear. The germline V gene encodes CDR1 SGHAT and CDR2 FQNNGV. Deletions cut 5 bases from V and 8 bases from J, with 9 bases between. This CDR3 is built from 11 residues. CDR3 sequence: CASSPAGGYTF. The CDR3 nucleotides read TGTGCCAGCAGCCCGGCCGGGGGCTACACCTTC.